This T cell receptor (beta chain) was documented in a study of CD8+ T cells in alopecia areata. The wider study: Tofacitinib exposure lasted 6 to 18 months, followed by 6 months off drug. General observations from the study: Higher clonality and more expanded CD8+ clones appeared in lesional than normal scalp.

RNA, once extracted, was reverse transcribed into cDNA for use as the sequencing template. Profiled with immunoSEQ multiplex PCR; TCRdb holds only in-frame clones, not every one. The table lists about 130,000 clones, about 50% of them singletons. Note on this clone: Its antigen is unidentified.

Lesional scalp tissue (obtained by punch biopsy) and peripheral blood were collected from alopecia areata patients. V lost 5 bases to trimming and J lost 5 bases; unmatched junction nucleotides: 15. From germline, CDR1 is SEHNR and CDR2 FQNEAQ (reference sequence). This CDR3 comprises 16 residues. The chain has TRBV7-9 and TRBJ2-7, with 7 bases that match TRBD2. This receptor was taken from a human donor with alopecia areata. The starting material was CD8+ T cells sorted from blood, obtained at week 0. The CDR3, as DNA: TGTGCCAGCAGCCGGGGGGTGTCTAGTGCTATCCACGAGCAGTACTTC. Translating gives CASSRGVSSAIHEQYF.